The 25 T cell receptor beta chains presented below share a single source sample, sequenced in a study of CD8 T cells in ankylosing spondylitis. TCRdb itself ran the 5' RACE reads through MiXCR, one entry per CDR3 protein. The data hold 350,000 or so distinct CDR3 sequences, with roughly 14% observed a single time. Sequencing was done on a sample of blood, either unsorted or a sorted T cell fraction (not recorded which). These receptors were obtained from a male donor with ankylosing spondylitis or in good health (not recorded which).

This sequence joins TRBV6-1 and TRBJ2-3; D is possibly TRBD2 (6 bases). The CDR3 sequence is 13 residues long. Germline loops: CDR1 MNHNS, CDR2 SASEGT. V lost 6 bases, J lost 5 bases, and 12 bases lay in between. CDR3 bases: TGTGCCAGCAGGGGGACTGCGAAAGATACGCAGTATTTT. This gives the protein CASRGTAKDTQYF.

There are a few counts of this clonotype. The J gene is TRBJ2-1, the V gene TRBV24-1; a possible D gene is TRBD2 (7 bases). CDR3 size: 18 residues. Deletions cut 10 bases from V and 6 bases from J, with 30 bases between. The germline V gene has CDR1 KGHDR and CDR2 SFDVKD. The CDR3 loop is CATATVPTGLAVVNEQFF. The CDR3 DNA reads TGTGCCACTGCAACGGTTCCCACAGGGCTAGCGGTCGTCAATGAGCAGTTCTTC.

The rearrangement links TRBV6-1 to TRBJ1-1, with D tentatively TRBD1 (5 bases). CDR1 and CDR2 from the germline V gene are MNHNS and SASEGT. This CDR3 comprises 15 residues. Trimming cost V 6 bases and J 1 base, with 15 bases left between them. The CDR3 loop reads CASRAPSTANTEAFF. The CDR3 DNA reads TGTGCCAGCAGAGCACCCTCGACAGCGAACACTGAAGCTTTCTTT.

The genes are TRBV5-1 and TRBJ2-1; TRBD2 agrees at 14 bases. CDR1 and CDR2 from the germline V gene are SGHRS and YFSETQ. This CDR3 contains 18 residues. J gave up 8 bases and V 0 bases, and 10 bases lay outside the gene matches. In nucleotides, the CDR3 is TGCGCCAGCAGCTTGGGGACTAGCGGGAGGACCATACTCGATGAGCAGTTCTTC. Its protein product is CASSLGTSGRTILDEQFF.

The chain employs TRBV20-1 and TRBJ2-7, with TRBD1 matching 7 bases. V lost 5 bases, J lost 6 bases, and 10 bases stayed unmatched. This CDR3 has 13 amino acids. The V gene's germline CDR1 is DFQATT and CDR2 SNEGSKA (reference sequence). The CDR3 nucleotides read TGCAGTGCTTCCAGGACAGGCCCCACCGAGCAGTACTTC. This gives the protein CSASRTGPTEQYF.

The CDR3 DNA reads as TGTGCCAGCAGCTTAGAAGTCGGGGGGACAAATGAAAAACTGTTTTTT. Residues: CASSLEVGGTNEKLFF. The chain links TRBV11-2 to TRBJ1-4, with TRBD1 as a possible D gene (6 bases). Trimming pared 0 bases from V and 5 bases from J, leaving 13 bases between. Germline CDR1 is SGHAT and CDR2 is FQNNGV. The length of the CDR3 is 16 residues.

This clonotype was recorded many times. The gene calls are TRBV20-1 and TRBJ1-5; D gene unclear. The CDR3 is made up of 14 amino acids. Trimming pared 6 bases from V and 0 bases from J, leaving 12 bases between. The V gene's germline CDR1 is DFQATT and CDR2 SNEGSKA (reference sequence). In DNA form, the CDR3 reads TGCAGTGCCCGGACTGGGAATAGCAATCAGCCCCAGCATTTT. Protein product: CSARTGNSNQPQHF.

This clonotype has just a few counts. This CDR3 is CSVEGAPHEQYF. DNA of the CDR3: TGCAGCGTTGAGGGGGCCCCCCACGAGCAGTACTTC. The rearrangement joins TRBV29-1 to TRBJ2-7; a possible D gene is TRBD1 (6 bases). The V end lost 3 bases, the J end lost 5 bases, and 11 bases lay between the germline ends. CDR1 and CDR2 (germline): SQVTM, ANQGSEA. The CDR3 covers 12 residues.

This clonotype showed up many times. The CDR3 nucleotides read TGCGCCAGCAGCCAGGCCCAGGGTGAGGCTAACTATGGCTACACCTTC. As protein: CASSQAQGEANYGYTF. The J gene is TRBJ1-2, the V gene TRBV4-1; a weak D match, TRBD1 (5 bases). Germline lookup yields CDR1 MGHRA and CDR2 YSYEKL. The ends were cut back, 3 bases at V and 0 bases at J, with 14 bases in the middle. The length of the CDR3 is 16 residues.

The gene calls are TRBV3-1 and TRBJ1-6; 9 bases align to TRBD1. V lost 4 bases, J lost 9 bases, and 7 bases stayed unmatched. Germline values: CDR1 LGHDT, CDR2 YNNKEL (reference sequence). The CDR3 runs to 15 residues. The CDR3 spells CASSPRDREISPLHF. In nucleotides, the CDR3 is TGTGCCAGCAGCCCCCGGGACAGGGAAATTTCACCCCTCCACTTT.

Worth noting for this clonotype: One base away lies a much larger clone, so this may be a sequencing read error. This chain joins TRBV5-1 and TRBJ2-2; 8 positions match TRBD1. The CDR3 is 16 amino acids. CDR1 is SGHRS and CDR2 is YFSETQ in the germline V gene. The DNA of the CDR3 is TGCGCCAGCAGCCCAGTCTGGACAGGGTCCACCGGGGAGCTGGTTTTT. Protein product: CASSPVWTGSTGELVF.

The chain couples TRBV5-1 to TRBJ2-2; the D gene is possibly TRBD2 (5 bases). This CDR3 comprises 16 residues. V lost 1 base and J lost 3, with 13 bases in between. In germline, CDR1 is SGHRS, CDR2 YFSETQ. This chain's CDR3 is CASSLRPARDTGELFF. The CDR3 DNA follows: TGCGCCAGCAGCTTGAGACCCGCGAGGGACACCGGGGAGCTGTTTTTT. The variable domain in full, with the rest retrieved from reference TRBV5-1 and TRBJ2-2, is KAGVTQTPRYLIKTRGQQVTLSCSPISGHRSVSWYQQTPGQGLQFLFEYFSETQRNKGNFPGRFSGRQFSNSRSEMNVSTLELGDSALYLCASSLRPARDTGELFFGEGSRLTVL.

The chain carries TRBV20-1 and TRBJ2-1, with no clear D. V was trimmed by 3 bases and J by 6 bases, leaving 6 bases between them. CDR3 size: 11 residues. Germline V gives CDR1 DFQATT, CDR2 SNEGSKA (reference sequence). The CDR3 here is CSASLVNEQFF. The CDR3 DNA is TGCAGTGCTAGTTTGGTCAATGAGCAGTTCTTC.

The chain couples TRBV5-1 to TRBJ2-7; the D gene is possibly TRBD2 (5 bases). From germline, CDR1 is SGHRS and CDR2 YFSETQ. The CDR3 has 13 residues. V was clipped by 0 bases and J by 5 bases, with 9 bases between them. The CDR3 DNA is TGCGCCAGCAGCTTGGCCGGGGTGAACGAGCAGTACTTC. Amino acids: CASSLAGVNEQYF.

DNA of the CDR3: TGCAGCGTTGACCAGGGCCAAGAGACCCAGTACTTC. This sequence encodes CSVDQGQETQYF. The J gene is TRBJ2-5, the V gene TRBV29-1; TRBD1 might be the D (5 bases). V gave up 3 bases and J gave up 1 base, with 6 bases separating them. Per the germline V gene, CDR1 is SQVTM and CDR2 is ANQGSEA. The CDR3 has 12 residues.

This chain joins TRBV7-8 and TRBJ1-1; maybe TRBD1 (6 bases). The ends were cut back, 0 bases at V and 5 bases at J, with 13 bases in the middle. Germline CDR1 SGHVS, CDR2 FQNEAQ. The CDR3 is made up of 15 amino acids. The CDR3 DNA reads as TGTGCCAGCAGCTTAGCAACAGGGCTTGGGACTGAAGCTTTCTTT. This codes for CASSLATGLGTEAFF.

The V and J genes are TRBV7-2 and TRBJ2-1, with D maybe TRBD1 (6 bases). The CDR3 is 13 amino acids. V lost 6 bases and J lost 12, with 18 bases in between. Germline V gene lookup returns CDR1 SGHTA and CDR2 FQGNSA. CDR3: CASRQSLGGMQFF. The CDR3 DNA reads as TGTGCCAGCAGGCAATCCCTAGGGGGAATGCAGTTCTTC. Full variable domain (remainder filled in from reference TRBV7-2 and TRBJ2-1): GAGVSQSPSNKVTEKGKDVELRCDPISGHTALYWYRQSLGQGLEFLIYFQGNSAPDKSGLPSDRFSAERTGGSVSTLTIQRTQQEDSAVYLCASRQSLGGMQFFGPGTRLTVL.

The rearrangement joins TRBV4-1 to TRBJ2-5; TRBD2 matches at 12 bases. Germline-derived CDR1 and CDR2 are MGHRA and YSYEKL. This CDR3 is 16 amino acids long. With V trimmed by 2 bases and J by 2 bases, 3 bases remained unmatched. CDR3 amino acids: CASSQSGTSGQETQYF. The CDR3 DNA is TGCGCCAGCAGCCAATCCGGGACTAGCGGGCAAGAGACCCAGTACTTC.

The chain recombines TRBV4-2 with TRBJ2-7, with D perhaps TRBD2 (6 bases). There are 14 residues in the CDR3. Trimming took off 5 bases at V and 1 base at J, with 12 bases between the two ends. Germline CDR1 and CDR2: LGHNA and YNFKEQ. The chain's CDR3 is CASSAVGGSYEQYF. The CDR3 DNA reads as TGTGCCAGCAGCGCGGTCGGGGGTTCCTACGAGCAGTACTTC.

The chain uses TRBV5-1 and TRBJ2-7; D is undetermined. Trimming pared 1 base from V and 3 bases from J, leaving 11 bases between. The CDR3 totals 14 residues. The germline V gene encodes CDR1 SGHRS and CDR2 YFSETQ. DNA of the CDR3: TGCGCCAGCAGCTTGTCTGCTACCGACTACGAGCAGTACTTC. Amino acids: CASSLSATDYEQYF.

This clonotype has just a few counts. J is TRBJ2-7 and V is TRBV9; 9 nucleotides agree with TRBD2. The junction had 7 bases not matched to a gene; V was cut back by 4 bases and J by 5 bases. This CDR3 spans 14 amino acids. Germline assignment: CDR1 SGDLS and CDR2 YYNGEE. CDR3 sequence reads: CASSPPGLANEQYF. The CDR3 DNA is TGTGCCAGCAGCCCTCCGGGACTAGCAAACGAGCAGTACTTC.

V is TRBV5-1 and J is TRBJ2-4, with a possible D match to TRBD2 (6 bases). This CDR3 spans 14 amino acids. Germline CDR1 is SGHRS and CDR2 is YFSETQ. The V end lost 4 bases, the J end lost 6 bases, and 14 bases lay between the germline ends. CDR3: CASSELDGGNIQYF. CDR3 nucleotide sequence: TGCGCCAGCAGCGAATTAGACGGGGGAAACATTCAGTACTTC.

This clonotype came up a few times. The chain has TRBV27 and TRBJ1-1; D possibly corresponds to TRBD1 (6 bases). The germline V gene encodes CDR1 MNHEY and CDR2 SMNVEV (reference sequence). The CDR3 length is 15 residues. V was pared by 3 bases and J by 4 bases, with 15 bases between. The chain's CDR3 is CASSFRTDASTEAFF. The CDR3 nucleotides read TGTGCCAGCAGTTTCCGGACAGACGCTAGCACTGAAGCTTTCTTT.

This clonotype has a handful of counts. The chain links TRBV29-1 to TRBJ2-3; D is perhaps TRBD1 or TRBD2 (5 bases each). The CDR3 extends over 11 amino acids. From germline, CDR1 is SQVTM and CDR2 ANQGSEA. The V end was cut by 7 bases, the J end by 6 bases, with 11 bases between. The CDR3 here is CSGSGTDTQYF. The CDR3 bases are TGCAGCGGGTCAGGGACGGATACGCAGTATTTT.

The chain combines TRBV9 with TRBJ2-3; 8 nucleotides line up with TRBD2. The length of the CDR3 is 15 residues. Germline values: CDR1 SGDLS, CDR2 YYNGEE. The trim removed 5 bases at V and 5 bases at J, leaving 10 bases unmatched. The CDR3: CASRPRGGLGDTQYF. The CDR3 nucleotides are TGTGCCAGCAGACCACGGGGGGGCCTTGGAGATACGCAGTATTTT.